This section outlines one TCR beta chain sequence together with its context. TCRdb keeps only in-frame clones here, not all; method: immunoSEQ multiplex PCR. Among millions of clones listed, around nine tenths were seen once. This record belongs to a study of shared clonotypes between healthy human individuals. The ends were cut back, 0 bases at V and 0 bases at J, with 8 bases in the middle. Germline loops: CDR1 MNHEY, CDR2 SVGAGI. CDR3 size: 15 residues. The specimen sequenced was naive CD4+ T cells sorted from blood. Stated subset: CD45RA+ positively selected. The chain joins TRBV6-5 to TRBJ1-1; D call uncertain. This TCR came from a young man in good health. CDR3 region: CASSYSFGMNTEAFF. The CDR3 DNA is TGTGCCAGCAGTTACTCGTTCGGCATGAACACTGAAGCTTTCTTT.